This TCR beta chain was sequenced during a study of cytomegalovirus exposure and HLA in healthy donors. Some clones are missing from TCRdb's copy, which holds only in-frame ones; the method was immunoSEQ multiplex PCR. The sample comprises 150,000 to 200,000 clones, roughly 89% of which are singletons, and around 2.7% rests with the top ten. Germline assignment: CDR1 SGHTA and CDR2 FQGNSA. CDR3 length equals 16 residues. V lost 6 bases and J lost 0; bases outside the gene matches: 7. This clonotype was sampled from a woman aged 18 to 35 in good health and CMV-seropositive. This sequence joins TRBV7-2 and TRBJ2-7; 11 bases map to TRBD2. The sequenced sample consisted of PBMCs. CDR3 in DNA: TGTGCCAGCAGGGCTAGCGGGGGGACAAGCTCCTACGAGCAGTACTTC. Translating it yields CASRASGGTSSYEQYF. The full variable domain, completed using reference TRBV7-2 and TRBJ2-7, is GAGVSQSPSNKVTEKGKDVELRCDPISGHTALYWYRQSLGQGLEFLIYFQGNSAPDKSGLPSDRFSAERTGGSVSTLTIQRTQQEDSAVYLCASRASGGTSSYEQYFGPGTRLTVT.